Listed here is a single T cell receptor beta chain. The antigen is not known. The data were obtained in a study of brain T cells in children with intractable seizures. Findings and caveats of the study: Pre- and post-surgery blood differed in depth, so pre-surgery absences may be undersampling. Among the top 50 brain clones were public and private clonotypes.

Sequencing was limited to surgery cases with top T cell transcript signatures in brain tissue. There are 14 residues in the CDR3. The V and J ends lost 2 bases and 2 bases respectively, with 9 bases between them. Germline CDR1 and CDR2: MNHEY and SMNVEV (reference sequence). Some clones are missing from TCRdb's copy, which holds only in-frame ones; the method was immunoSEQ multiplex PCR. Of about 9,000 clones in the sample, approximately 69% were seen once. This specimen consisted of resected brain tissue, obtained at surgery. The V gene is TRBV27, the J gene TRBJ1-2; D is perhaps TRBD1 (5 bases). The clonotype comes from a girl aged 2 to 10 with tuberous sclerosis and intractable seizures. In DNA, the CDR3 is TGTGCCAGCAGTTTAAGGGGTTCAAACTATGGCTACACCTTC. Protein sequence: CASSLRGSNYGYTF.